This T cell receptor beta chain was documented in a study of blood T cell repertoires in COVID-19. On the study more broadly: In each case, the material was cDNA or gDNA derived from T cells, B-cell-depleted T cells, or PBMCs.

Sequencing was performed with immunoSEQ multiplex PCR; in TCRdb, only in-frame clones are kept and a portion is missing. The sample has 150,000 to 200,000 clones, 70% to 85% seen once. Participant age was roughly 18 to 90 years, and participants resided in around 24 US areas. Clinical history as reported by participants underpinned cohort assignment. The CDR3 covers 13 residues. Trimming stripped 3 bases from V and 8 bases from J, with 11 bases between. Sequencing was carried out using PBMCs or T cells enriched from blood (not recorded which). V usage is TRBV12-3 or TRBV12-4 and J usage is TRBJ1-5; D may be TRBD1 (5 bases). The sequence was obtained from a woman aged 60-75 years with acute COVID-19. CDR3 protein: CASSLGPVEPQHF. As DNA, the CDR3 is TGTGCCAGCAGTTTGGGGCCCGTCGAGCCCCAGCATTTT.